One and the same sample provided the 17 T cell receptor beta chains below, sequenced in a study of shared clonotypes between healthy human individuals. The method was immunoSEQ multiplex PCR; TCRdb's version includes in-frame clones alone and lacks a portion of them. The sample carries 600,000 to 700,000 clones, more than 70% recorded once. The sample taken for sequencing was memory CD4+ T cells sorted from blood. Indicated subset: CD45RA-negative fraction. These receptors were taken from a woman aged 25-40 years in good health.

The genes are TRBV29-1 and TRBJ2-7; D may be TRBD1 or TRBD2 (6 bases each). The V end was cut by 6 bases, the J end by 2 bases, with 17 bases between. CDR1 SQVTM and CDR2 ANQGSEA come from the germline V gene. The CDR3 totals 14 residues. The DNA for the CDR3 is TGCAGCGTCGCGGAGGGGACACCTACCTACGAGCAGTACTTC. It specifies CSVAEGTPTYEQYF.

This sequence joins TRBV28 and TRBJ2-5; TRBD2 might be the D (7 bases). In germline, CDR1 is MDHEN, CDR2 SYDVKM. This CDR3 has 15 residues. Deletions cut 5 bases from V and 4 bases from J, with 17 bases between. The CDR3 spells CASSPRGGGRETQYF. CDR3 coding DNA: TGTGCCAGCAGTCCTAGGGGAGGGGGACGAGAGACCCAGTACTTC.

Many counts were recorded for this clone. V usage is TRBV5-1 and J usage is TRBJ2-1, with 12 bases aligning to TRBD2. V was clipped by 3 bases and J by 6 bases; unmatched bases: 4. The germline CDR1 and CDR2 sequences are SGHRS and YFSETQ. The CDR3 has 15 residues. The CDR3 spells CASSSLAGGLNEQFF. CDR3 DNA sequence: TGCGCCAGCAGCTCACTAGCGGGAGGCCTCAATGAGCAGTTCTTC. The variable domain in full, completed from reference TRBV5-1 and TRBJ2-1, reads KAGVTQTPRYLIKTRGQQVTLSCSPISGHRSVSWYQQTPGQGLQFLFEYFSETQRNKGNFPGRFSGRQFSNSRSEMNVSTLELGDSALYLCASSSLAGGLNEQFFGPGTRLTVL.

This clone has a count of ten or more. This chain uses TRBV19 with TRBJ2-7; 12 nucleotides line up with TRBD2. CDR3 size: 16 residues. V trimming: 4 bases; J trimming: 4 bases; junction bases outside the gene matches: 8. CDR1 LNHDA and CDR2 SQIVND come from the germline V gene (reference sequence). The CDR3: CASSRILAGGRYEQYF. The CDR3 bases are TGTGCCAGTAGTAGGATCCTAGCGGGAGGGCGATACGAGCAGTACTTC.

The rearrangement uses TRBV5-1 and TRBJ2-1; D possibly corresponds to TRBD1 (7 bases). The CDR3 length is 15 residues. V lost 0 bases and J 5 bases, leaving 12 bases between the germline ends. Germline values: CDR1 SGHRS, CDR2 YFSETQ. The CDR3 loop is CASSLGGTDNNEQFF. The CDR3 coding sequence is TGCGCCAGCAGCTTGGGCGGGACAGACAACAATGAGCAGTTCTTC.

The chain combines TRBV18 with TRBJ1-5; the match to TRBD1 covers 7 bases. The CDR3 totals 16 residues. V trimming: 3 bases; J trimming: 3 bases; junction bases outside the gene matches: 8. Germline assignment: CDR1 KGHSH and CDR2 LQKENI. Here the CDR3 DNA reads TGTGCCAGCTCACCTCAGGGGGGGGTCCCCAATCAGCCCCAGCATTTT. Translating it yields CASSPQGGVPNQPQHF. The full variable domain, its missing parts supplied by reference TRBV18 and TRBJ1-5, is NAGVMQNPRHLVRRRGQEARLRCSPMKGHSHVYWYRQLPEEGLKFMVYLQKENIIDESGMPKERFSAEFPKEGPSILRIQQVVRGDSAAYFCASSPQGGVPNQPQHFGDGTRLSIL.

With respect to this clone: The sample has other DNA sequences that encode this CDR3 too. The chain joins TRBV7-9 to TRBJ1-2; D is perhaps TRBD1 (5 bases). CDR3 length: 14 residues. Trimming cost V 3 bases and J 2 bases, with 10 bases left between them. Germline CDR1 and CDR2: SEHNR and FQNEAQ (reference sequence). The CDR3 DNA reads TGTGCCAGCAGCTTGCAGGGCGAGAACTATGGCTACACCTTC. Protein product: CASSLQGENYGYTF.

Many counts were recorded for this clone. The chain recombines TRBV19 with TRBJ1-1; no firm D call. The V gene lost 4 bases and the J gene lost 1 base, with 7 bases spanning the gap. This CDR3 has 13 residues. From germline, CDR1 is LNHDA and CDR2 SQIVND (reference sequence). CDR3 region: CASSNSPNTEAFF. For the CDR3, the DNA is TGTGCCAGTAGTAACAGCCCGAACACTGAAGCTTTCTTT.

The chain combines TRBV29-1 with TRBJ1-1, with D tentatively TRBD1 (5 bases). CDR3 length: 15 residues. Germline CDR1 is SQVTM and CDR2 is ANQGSEA. Trimming shortened V by 0 bases and J by 0 bases, and 11 bases separated the two germline ends. DNA for the CDR3: TGCAGCGTTGAAGATCGGGGGTTCATGAACACTGAAGCTTTCTTT. It is translated as CSVEDRGFMNTEAFF. The whole variable domain, remainder taken from reference TRBV29-1 and TRBJ1-1, is SAVISQKPSRDICQRGTSLTIQCQVDSQVTMMFWYRQQPGQSLTLIATANQGSEATYESGFVIDKFPISRPNLTFSTLTVSNMSPEDSSIYLCSVEDRGFMNTEAFFGQGTRLTVV.

Comment on this clone: Other DNA sequences in this specimen translate into the identical CDR3. V gene TRBV9 combines with J gene TRBJ1-1, with a weak D call TRBD1 (6 bases). V dropped 3 bases and J dropped 2 bases, with 8 bases sitting between them. This CDR3 region has 13 residues. Germline V gene lookup returns CDR1 SGDLS and CDR2 YYNGEE. This CDR3 reads CASSEGGNTEAFF. The DNA of the CDR3 is TGTGCCAGCAGCGAGGGGGGAAACACTGAAGCTTTCTTT.

In this sample, this clone turned up many times. The chain joins TRBV30 to TRBJ1-3; 7 bases are shared with TRBD1. The ends lost 3 bases at V and 0 bases at J; junction bases unmatched: 5. This CDR3 has 15 amino acids. The germline CDR1 and CDR2 sequences are GTSNPN and SVGIG (reference sequence). The CDR3, as DNA: TGTGCCTGGAGGAGGGGACAGAGCTCTGGAAACACCATATATTTT. Residues: CAWRRGQSSGNTIYF.

The chain combines TRBV2 with TRBJ1-5, with a possible D match to TRBD1 (5 bases). The CDR3 length is 14 residues. CDR1 and CDR2 from the germline V gene are SNHLY and FYNNEI. Trimming pared 11 bases from V and 0 bases from J, leaving 14 bases between. CDR3: CASTGGNSNQPQHF. In DNA, the CDR3 is TGTGCCTCAACCGGGGGTAATAGCAATCAGCCCCAGCATTTT.

The chain couples TRBV7-8 to TRBJ2-3; D unresolved. Trimming cost V 2 bases and J 0 bases, with 9 bases left between them. The CDR3 is 15 amino acids. Germline CDR1 reads SGHVS; CDR2 reads FQNEAQ. Written as DNA, the CDR3 is TGTGCCAGCAGCTTACAAGGGCCTAGCACAGATACGCAGTATTTT. Amino acids: CASSLQGPSTDTQYF.

This clone appeared once. The chain combines TRBV19 with TRBJ2-3; 11 nucleotides align to TRBD1. Per germline, CDR1 LNHDA and CDR2 SQIVND (reference sequence). V shed 2 bases and J 4 bases; nucleotides not matched to a gene: 5. This CDR3 has 16 amino acids. CDR3 DNA: TGTGCCAGTAGTATACATTCGGGACAGGGGGCAGATACGCAGTATTTT. It is translated as CASSIHSGQGADTQYF. Full variable domain (outside the CDR3, taken from reference TRBV19 and TRBJ2-3): DGGITQSPKYLFRKEGQNVTLSCEQNLNHDAMYWYRQDPGQGLRLIYYSQIVNDFQKGDIAEGYSVSREKKESFPLTVTSAQKNPTAFYLCASSIHSGQGADTQYFGPGTRLTVL.

The chain couples TRBV6-5 to TRBJ2-2; 9 nucleotides line up with TRBD1. Germline values: CDR1 MNHEY, CDR2 SVGAGI. J lost 2 bases, V lost 7 bases, and 5 bases had no gene match. The CDR3 runs 15 residues. Written as DNA, the CDR3 is TGTGCCAGCACTCTGGACAGGGGTAACACCGGGGAGCTGTTTTTT. It specifies CASTLDRGNTGELFF.

The rearrangement joins TRBV5-1 to TRBJ2-2; D gene unclear. The germline V gene encodes CDR1 SGHRS and CDR2 YFSETQ. V was trimmed by 2 bases and J by 5 bases, leaving 13 bases between them. The CDR3 totals 15 residues. CDR3 loop: CASSFQPAGTGELFF. The CDR3 nucleotides read TGCGCCAGCAGCTTTCAACCGGCAGGAACCGGGGAGCTGTTTTTT.

This clone has more than one count but fewer than ten. The junction does not match germline at one end; this may be a read error. The rearrangement uses TRBV6-1 and TRBJ2-2; TRBD2 aligns across 7 bases. The germline CDR1 and CDR2 sequences are MNHNS and SASEGT. The CDR3 runs to 15 residues. CDR3 DNA sequence: TGTGCCATCAGTGATTCCGGGACTACCACCGGGGAGCTGTTTTTT. Protein sequence: CAISDSGTTTGELFF.